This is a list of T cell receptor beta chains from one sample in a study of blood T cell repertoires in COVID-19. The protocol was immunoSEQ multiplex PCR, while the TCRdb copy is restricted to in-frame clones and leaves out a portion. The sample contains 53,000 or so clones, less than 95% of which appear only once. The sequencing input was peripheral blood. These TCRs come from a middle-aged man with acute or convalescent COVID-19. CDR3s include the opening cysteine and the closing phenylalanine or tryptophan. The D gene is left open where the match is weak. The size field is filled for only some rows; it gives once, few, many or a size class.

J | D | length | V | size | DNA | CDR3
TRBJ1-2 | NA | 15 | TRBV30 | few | TGTGCCTGGAGCCCCATGGGGGGGGTGAGCTATGGCTACACCTTC | CAWSPMGGVSYGYTF
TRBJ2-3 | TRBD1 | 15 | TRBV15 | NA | TGTGCCACCAAGAGGGACAGGTCCTCGCCGGCGACGCAGTATTTT | CATKRDRSSPATQYF
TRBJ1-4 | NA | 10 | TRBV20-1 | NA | TGCAGTGCTGCGCGAGAAAAACTGTTTTTT | CSAAREKLFF
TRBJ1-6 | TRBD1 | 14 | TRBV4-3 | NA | TGCGCCAGCAGCCAAGACAGGGGGCTTTCACCCCTCCACTTT | CASSQDRGLSPLHF
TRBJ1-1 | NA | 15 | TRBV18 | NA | TGTGCCAGCTCGGCTAGTACGGACACGAACACTGAAGCTTTCTTT | CASSASTDTNTEAFF
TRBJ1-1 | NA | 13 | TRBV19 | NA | TGTGCCAGTAGTATCGGGTCAAACACTGAAGCTTTCTTT | CASSIGSNTEAFF
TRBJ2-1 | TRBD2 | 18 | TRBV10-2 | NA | TGCGCCAGCAGTGAGTCGAAAAGGCTAGCGGGAGGTTACAATGAGCAGTTCTTC | CASSESKRLAGGYNEQFF
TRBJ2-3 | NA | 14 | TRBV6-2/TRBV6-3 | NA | TGTGCCAGCAGTTACTCACGAGTGGCAGATACGCAGTATTTT | CASSYSRVADTQYF
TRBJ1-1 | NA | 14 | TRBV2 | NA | TGTGCCAGCAGTCCCGGGACAAGAAACACTGAAGCTTTCTTT | CASSPGTRNTEAFF
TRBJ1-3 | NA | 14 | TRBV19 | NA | TGTGCCAGTAGTATCTCAGGGTACGGAAACACCATATATTTT | CASSISGYGNTIYF
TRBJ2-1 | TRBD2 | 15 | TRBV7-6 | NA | TGTGCCAGCAGCTCGAGACCGGGACTATACAATGAGCAGTTCTTC | CASSSRPGLYNEQFF
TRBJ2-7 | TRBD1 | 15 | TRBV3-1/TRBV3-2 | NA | TGTGCCAGCAGCTCGGGACAGGAGAGATCCTACGAGCAGTACTTC | CASSSGQERSYEQYF
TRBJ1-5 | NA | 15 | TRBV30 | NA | TGTGCCTGGAGTGTAGCGGGTTTCAAATATCAGCCCCAGCATTTT | CAWSVAGFKYQPQHF
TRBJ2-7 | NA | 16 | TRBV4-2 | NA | TGTGCCAGCAGCCAAGATTCGCCAGGGGTCTCCTACGAGCAGTACTTC | CASSQDSPGVSYEQYF
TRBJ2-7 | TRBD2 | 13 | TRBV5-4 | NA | TGTGCCAGCAGCTGGGGGGGGTCCTACGAGCAGTACTTC | CASSWGGSYEQYF
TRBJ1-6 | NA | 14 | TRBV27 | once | TGTGCCAGCAGTTTATTCTGGACTGATTCACCCCTCCACTTT | CASSLFWTDSPLHF